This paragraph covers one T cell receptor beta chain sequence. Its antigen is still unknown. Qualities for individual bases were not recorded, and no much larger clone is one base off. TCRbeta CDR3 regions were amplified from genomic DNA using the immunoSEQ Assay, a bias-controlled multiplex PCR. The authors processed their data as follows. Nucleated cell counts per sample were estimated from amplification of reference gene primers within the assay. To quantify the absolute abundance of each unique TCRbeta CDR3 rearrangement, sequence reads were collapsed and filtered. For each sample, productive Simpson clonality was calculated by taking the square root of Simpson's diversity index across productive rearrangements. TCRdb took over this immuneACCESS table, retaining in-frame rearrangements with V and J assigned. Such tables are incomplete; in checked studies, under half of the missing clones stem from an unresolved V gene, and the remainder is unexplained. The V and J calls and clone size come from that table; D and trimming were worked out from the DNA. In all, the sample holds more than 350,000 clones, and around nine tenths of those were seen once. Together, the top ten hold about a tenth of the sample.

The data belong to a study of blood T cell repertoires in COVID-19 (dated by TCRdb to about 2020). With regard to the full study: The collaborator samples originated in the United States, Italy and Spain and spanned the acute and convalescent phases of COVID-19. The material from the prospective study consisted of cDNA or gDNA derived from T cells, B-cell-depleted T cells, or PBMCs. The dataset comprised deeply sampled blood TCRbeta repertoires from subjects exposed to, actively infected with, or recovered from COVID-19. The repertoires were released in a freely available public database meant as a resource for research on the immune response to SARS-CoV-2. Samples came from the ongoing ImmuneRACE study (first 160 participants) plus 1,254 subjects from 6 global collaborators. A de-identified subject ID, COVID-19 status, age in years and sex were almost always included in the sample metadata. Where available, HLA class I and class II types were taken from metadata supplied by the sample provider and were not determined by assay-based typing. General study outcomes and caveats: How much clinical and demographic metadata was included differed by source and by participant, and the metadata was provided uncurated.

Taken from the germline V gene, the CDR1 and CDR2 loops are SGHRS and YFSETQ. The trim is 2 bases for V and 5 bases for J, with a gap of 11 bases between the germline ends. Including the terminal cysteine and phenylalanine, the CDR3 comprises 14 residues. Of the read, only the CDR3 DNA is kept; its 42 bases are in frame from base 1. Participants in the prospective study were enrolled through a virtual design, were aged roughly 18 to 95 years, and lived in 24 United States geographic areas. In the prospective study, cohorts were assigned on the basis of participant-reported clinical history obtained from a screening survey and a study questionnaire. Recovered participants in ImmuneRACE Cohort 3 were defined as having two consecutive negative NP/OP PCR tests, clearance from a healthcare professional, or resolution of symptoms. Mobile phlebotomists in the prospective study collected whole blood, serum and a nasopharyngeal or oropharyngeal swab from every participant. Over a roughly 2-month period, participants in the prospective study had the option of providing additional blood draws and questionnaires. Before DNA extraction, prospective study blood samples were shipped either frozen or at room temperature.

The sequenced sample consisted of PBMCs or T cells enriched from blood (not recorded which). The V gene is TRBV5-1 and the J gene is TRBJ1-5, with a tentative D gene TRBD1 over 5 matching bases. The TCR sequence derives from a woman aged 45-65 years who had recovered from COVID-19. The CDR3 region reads CASSFMGPDQPQHF. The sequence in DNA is TGCGCCAGCAGCTTCATGGGGCCGGATCAGCCCCAGCATTTT.